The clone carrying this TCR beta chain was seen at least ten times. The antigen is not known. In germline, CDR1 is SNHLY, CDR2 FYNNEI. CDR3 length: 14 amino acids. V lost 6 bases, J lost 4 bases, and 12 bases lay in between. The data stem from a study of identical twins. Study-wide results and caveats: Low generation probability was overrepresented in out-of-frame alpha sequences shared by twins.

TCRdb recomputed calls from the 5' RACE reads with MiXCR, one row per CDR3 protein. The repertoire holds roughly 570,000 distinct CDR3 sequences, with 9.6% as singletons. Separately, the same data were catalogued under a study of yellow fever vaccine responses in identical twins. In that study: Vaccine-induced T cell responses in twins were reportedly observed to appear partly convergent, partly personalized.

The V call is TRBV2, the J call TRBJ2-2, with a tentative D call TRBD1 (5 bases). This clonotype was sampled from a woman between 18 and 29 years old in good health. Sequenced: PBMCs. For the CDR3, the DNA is TGTGCCAGCAGCGTTCAGGGCAGCACCGGGGAGCTGTTTTTT. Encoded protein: CASSVQGSTGELFF. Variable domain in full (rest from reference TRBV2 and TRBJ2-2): EPEVTQTPSHQVTQMGQEVILRCVPISNHLYFYWYRQILGQKVEFLVSFYNNEISEKSEIFDDQFSVERPDGSNFTLKIRSTKLEDSAMYFCASSVQGSTGELFFGEGSRLTVL.